This entry lists 4 T cell receptor beta chains sequenced from one sample in a study of blood T cell repertoires in COVID-19 (TCRdb year 2020). Receptor amplification or capture employed the immunoSEQ multiplex PCR assay. Drawn from immuneACCESS, this table holds only the in-frame rearrangements with V and J called that TCRdb kept. Clones are partly lost; checked studies trace under half to an unresolved V gene and leave the rest unexplained. For this sample the table gives approximately 260,000 clones, of which roughly nine tenths were detected only once. Together, the top ten hold about 3.5% of the sample. Source material: peripheral blood. All receptors come from a man aged 18 to 35 with active or convalescent COVID-19.

The chain combines TRBV4-1 with TRBJ2-1; D not certain. Germline-derived CDR1 and CDR2 are MGHRA and YSYEKL. CDR3 length: 12 amino acids. The V and J ends lost 6 bases and 4 bases respectively, with 7 bases between them. The CDR3 region is CASSYGYNEQFF. In nucleotides, the CDR3 is TGCGCCAGCAGTTACGGGTACAATGAGCAGTTCTTC.

The chain combines TRBV30 with TRBJ1-2, with D perhaps TRBD1 (5 bases). Germline V gene data show CDR1 as GTSNPN and CDR2 as SVGIG (reference sequence). This CDR3 comprises 12 residues. Trimming stripped 2 bases from V and 5 bases from J, with 9 bases between. The CDR3 loop reads CAWSPTDYGYTF. CDR3 DNA: TGTGCCTGGAGTCCGACAGATTATGGCTACACCTTC.

This chain uses TRBV6-5 with TRBJ2-7; D is uncertain. This CDR3 is 15 amino acids long. V shed 3 bases and J shed 0 bases, with 12 bases lying between them. Germline CDR1 MNHEY, CDR2 SVGAGI. In DNA, the CDR3 is TGTGCCAGCAGTTATTCAGTGATCCCCTCCTACGAGCAGTACTTC. This gives the protein CASSYSVIPSYEQYF.

This clone occurred once. J is TRBJ1-5 and V is TRBV6-5; D uncertain. CDR1 and CDR2 from the germline V gene are MNHEY and SVGAGI. The CDR3 has 12 amino acids. V was cut by 2 bases and J by 7 bases, with 6 bases left in between. The CDR3: CASSYPGQPQHF. As DNA, the CDR3 is TGTGCCAGCAGTTACCCCGGGCAGCCCCAGCATTTT.